Below, 14 T cell receptor beta chains from the same sample are listed, as sequenced in a study of PD-1 blockade in classical Hodgkin lymphoma. The data were produced by immunoSEQ multiplex PCR, yet TCRdb's version contains in-frame clones alone and is incomplete. The profile covers approximately 90,000 clones, with 83% appearing a single time and approximately 17% taken by the ten largest. Time point described: cycle 4 day 1 (C4D1), after 6 weeks of nivolumab. No patient escaped relapse after autologous stem cell transplantation, and brentuximab vedotin exposure varied. Sequenced here: peripheral blood mononuclear cells (PBMCs), sampled before the fourth cycle of nivolumab. These receptors originate from a human donor with classical Hodgkin lymphoma.

In this sample, this clone turned up once. The chain carries TRBV4-1 and TRBJ2-7, with 9 bases fitting TRBD1. Per the germline V gene, CDR1 is MGHRA and CDR2 is YSYEKL. CDR3 length: 15 amino acids. Trimming cost V 0 bases and J 3 bases; bases outside gene matches: 3. CDR3 residues: CASSQERTGVYEQYF. The CDR3 nucleotides are TGCGCCAGCAGCCAAGAGCGGACAGGGGTCTACGAGCAGTACTTC.

The chain couples TRBV7-9 to TRBJ1-1; D is unresolved. This CDR3 contains 12 residues. Germline CDR1 reads SEHNR; CDR2 reads FQNEAQ (reference sequence). V lost 1 base and J 7 bases, leaving 7 bases between the germline ends. For the CDR3, the DNA is TGTGCCAGCAGCTTAGGGAGTTTTGAAGCTTTCTTT. Translation gives CASSLGSFEAFF. Full variable domain (remainder filled in from reference TRBV7-9 and TRBJ1-1): DTGVSQNPRHKITKRGQNVTFRCDPISEHNRLYWYRQTLGQGPEFLTYFQNEAQLEKSRLLSDRFSAERPKGSFSTLEIQRTEQGDSAMYLCASSLGSFEAFFGQGTRLTVV.

The chain links TRBV7-2 to TRBJ1-1; a possible D gene is TRBD1 (5 bases). Germline CDR1 is SGHTA and CDR2 is FQGNSA. V dropped 5 bases and J dropped 0 bases, with 22 bases sitting between them. The CDR3 is 18 residues long. The CDR3 reads CASSLGVSPTSLNTEAFF. The CDR3 DNA follows: TGTGCCAGCAGCCTGGGGGTCTCTCCAACTAGTTTGAACACTGAAGCTTTCTTT.

The chain combines TRBV2 with TRBJ2-2; weak D call: TRBD2 (6 bases). Between the trimmed V and J ends, which lost 0 bases and 2 bases, there was a span of 10 bases. The CDR3 contains 16 residues. The germline CDR1 and CDR2 sequences are SNHLY and FYNNEI. DNA for the CDR3: TGTGCCAGCAGTGAAGCGGGCGGGACCAACACCGGGGAGCTGTTTTTT. Residues: CASSEAGGTNTGELFF.

This chain uses TRBV6-5 with TRBJ2-3; D might be TRBD1 or TRBD2, each matching 5 bases. This CDR3 contains 15 residues. Deletions cut 0 bases from V and 3 bases from J, with 10 bases between. Germline CDR1 and CDR2: MNHEY and SVGAGI. The CDR3 nucleotides are TGTGCCAGCAGTTACTCGAGGGGATTAACAGATACGCAGTATTTT. The encoded protein is CASSYSRGLTDTQYF.

The rearrangement joins TRBV7-6 to TRBJ1-3, with D possibly matching TRBD1 (5 bases). V dropped 0 bases and J dropped 4 bases, with 10 bases sitting between them. CDR1 is SGHVS, CDR2 FNYEAQ, per germline. The CDR3 sequence is 15 residues long. The CDR3 region is CASSLAGGGGNTIYF. For the CDR3, the DNA is TGTGCCAGCAGCTTAGCGGGCGGGGGAGGAAACACCATATATTTT.

As DNA, the CDR3 is TGTGCCAGCAGCCAAGATGCAGGGATTCAGCCCCAGCATTTT. It yields the protein CASSQDAGIQPQHF. This sequence joins TRBV4-2 and TRBJ1-5; a possible D gene is TRBD1 (5 bases). This CDR3 is 14 amino acids long. Per the germline V gene, CDR1 is LGHNA and CDR2 is YNFKEQ. Trimming cost V 0 bases and J 6 bases, with 9 bases left between them.

This chain's CDR3 is CAISESPHPYEQYF. The CDR3, as DNA: TGTGCCATCAGTGAATCCCCTCACCCCTACGAGCAGTACTTC. The gene calls are TRBV10-3 and TRBJ2-7, with D hard to call. The V gene lost 3 bases and the J gene lost 2 bases, with 11 bases spanning the gap. CDR3 length: 14 residues. CDR1 is ENHRY and CDR2 is SYGVKD in the germline V gene.

This CDR3 reads CASRPGGGGNTIYF. In DNA, the CDR3 is TGTGCCAGCAGACCAGGGGGCGGTGGAAACACCATATATTTT. The chain recombines TRBV7-9 with TRBJ1-3, with 8 positions matching TRBD1. Germline lookup yields CDR1 SEHNR and CDR2 FQNEAQ (reference sequence). The junction had 4 bases not matched to a gene; V was cut back by 6 bases and J by 3 bases. The CDR3 spans 14 residues.

This sequence joins TRBV10-2 and TRBJ2-2; D call uncertain. Trimming took off 6 bases at V and 6 bases at J, with 11 bases between the two ends. In germline, CDR1 is WSHSY, CDR2 SAAADI. The CDR3 has 13 amino acids. The CDR3 reads CASSLARAGELFF. The DNA for the CDR3 is TGCGCCAGCAGCCTTGCCAGAGCCGGGGAGCTGTTTTTT.

The chain employs TRBV5-4 and TRBJ1-2; 9 bases fit TRBD1. Germline V gene sequence: CDR1 SGHNT, CDR2 YYREEE (reference sequence). Trimming took 10 bases from V and 1 from J; bases not matched to a gene: 14. The CDR3 consists of 16 residues. In DNA, the CDR3 is TGTGCCTCCTCTCGCAAGGGGGGACAGGGTAACTATGGCTACACCTTC. Translated, it gives CASSRKGGQGNYGYTF. Combining the CDR3 with reference TRBV5-4 and TRBJ1-2 gives the whole variable domain ETGVTQSPTHLIKTRGQQVTLRCSSQSGHNTVSWYQQALGQGPQFIFQYYREEENGRGNFPPRFSGLQFPNYSSELNVNALELDDSALYLCASSRKGGQGNYGYTFGSGTRLTVV.

The chain couples TRBV19 to TRBJ2-7; 9 bases map to TRBD1. The CDR3 covers 14 residues. Per the germline V gene, CDR1 is LNHDA and CDR2 is SQIVND (reference sequence). With V trimmed by 4 bases and J by 0 bases, 1 base remained unmatched. The CDR3 spells CASSKTGGSYEQYF. The DNA for the CDR3 is TGTGCCAGTAGTAAGACAGGGGGCTCCTACGAGCAGTACTTC.

V gene TRBV15 combines with J gene TRBJ2-7; 8 bases match TRBD1. This CDR3 spans 16 amino acids. From germline, CDR1 is LNHNV and CDR2 YYDKDF (reference sequence). V shed 1 base and J 0 bases; nucleotides not matched to a gene: 5. The CDR3 spells CATSRGRTGISYEQYF. The CDR3 DNA follows: TGTGCCACCAGCAGAGGCCGGACAGGGATCTCCTACGAGCAGTACTTC.

Regarding this clone: The junction departs from germline at one end; a sequencing error may be responsible. The V and J genes are TRBV15 and TRBJ2-1; 10 bases align to TRBD1. From germline, CDR1 is LNHNV and CDR2 YYDKDF (reference sequence). This CDR3 is 17 amino acids long. DNA of the CDR3: TGTGCCACCAGCCGAGAAACGGGACAGGGGTCATTGAATGAGCAGTTCTTC. This gives the protein CATSRETGQGSLNEQFF.